The clone carrying this TCR beta chain was seen at least ten times. This sample stems from a study of T cells after posttransplantation cyclophosphamide. The method was immunoSEQ multiplex PCR; TCRdb's version includes in-frame clones alone and lacks a portion of them. Listed here are 40,000 to 60,000 clones without any singletons, the top ten holding over 2%. The specimen sequenced was PBMCs. The source is a man aged 40-50 years in good health, CMV-negative, and a related stem cell transplant donor.

This CDR3 is CASSTKHTLATHNYEQYF. The CDR3 coding sequence is TGTGCCAGTAGTACCAAACATACGCTAGCGACCCATAACTACGAGCAGTACTTC. The gene calls are TRBV19 and TRBJ2-7, with D perhaps matching TRBD2 (6 bases). The CDR3 runs 18 residues. V was clipped by 4 bases and J by 3 bases, with 25 bases between them. Germline V gene sequence: CDR1 LNHDA, CDR2 SQIVND (reference sequence). Based on the CDR3 plus reference TRBV19 and TRBJ2-7, the full variable domain is DGGITQSPKYLFRKEGQNVTLSCEQNLNHDAMYWYRQDPGQGLRLIYYSQIVNDFQKGDIAEGYSVSREKKESFPLTVTSAQKNPTAFYLCASSTKHTLATHNYEQYFGPGTRLTVT.